The 6 T cell receptor beta chains reported below all come from one sample, sequenced in a study of blood T cell repertoires in COVID-19. Generated by immunoSEQ multiplex PCR, the TCRdb table keeps only in-frame clones and is missing some. This sample has approximately 270,000 clones, with 80% to 95% found just once. The specimen sequenced was PBMCs or T cells enriched from blood (not recorded which). The origin of the receptors is a man aged 35 to 55 who had been exposed to COVID-19.

The rearrangement joins TRBV29-1 to TRBJ2-7; 7 bases line up with TRBD1. Looked up from germline, CDR1 is SQVTM and CDR2 is ANQGSEA. The CDR3 extends over 14 amino acids. J was trimmed by 1 base and V by 1 base; bases with no gene match: 4. The CDR3 nucleotides read TGCAGCGTTGAAGTTTTGGGACAGTCCTACGAGCAGTACTTC. Amino acids: CSVEVLGQSYEQYF.

CDR3 sequence: CASSRQGVTDTQYF. Written as DNA, the CDR3 is TGTGCCAGCAGCCGACAGGGGGTCACAGATACGCAGTATTTT. V and J are TRBV3-1 (or the pseudogene TRBV3-2) and TRBJ2-3, with TRBD1 matching over 9 bases. The CDR3 is 14 residues long. V lost 4 bases, J lost 2 bases, and 1 base stayed unmatched. CDR1 is LGHDT, CDR2 YNNKEL, per germline (reference sequence).

The V and J genes are TRBV28 and TRBJ2-3, with 9 bases that match TRBD1. This CDR3 region has 15 residues. The trim removed 3 bases at V and 6 bases at J, leaving 7 bases unmatched. CDR1 MDHEN and CDR2 SYDVKM come from the germline V gene. CDR3 loop: CASSFTGTGSDTQYF. CDR3 bases: TGTGCCAGCAGTTTTACCGGGACAGGGTCTGATACGCAGTATTTT.

Only one count was recorded for this clone. The chain combines TRBV7-2 with TRBJ1-4, with TRBD1 matching 9 bases. The CDR3 is made up of 14 amino acids. The V segment lost 5 bases and the J segment 8 bases; nucleotides outside the gene matches: 6. Per germline, CDR1 SGHTA and CDR2 FQGNSA. In DNA, the CDR3 is TGTGCCAGCAGCATACAGGGGGCAGGGGAAAAACTGTTTTTT. It is translated as CASSIQGAGEKLFF.

This chain links TRBV29-1 with TRBJ1-1; 7 bases fit TRBD1. Germline V gene lookup returns CDR1 SQVTM and CDR2 ANQGSEA. This CDR3 is built from 13 residues. The V segment lost 4 bases and the J segment 1 base; nucleotides outside the gene matches: 3. The CDR3 spells CSVVRQGNTEAFF. CDR3 DNA sequence: TGCAGCGTTGTCCGACAGGGGAACACTGAAGCTTTCTTT.

This chain uses TRBV7-8 with TRBJ2-7, with TRBD2 matching over 7 bases. CDR1 is SGHVS and CDR2 is FQNEAQ in the germline V gene. The CDR3 runs to 14 residues. The V segment lost 2 bases and the J segment 5 bases; nucleotides outside the gene matches: 6. The CDR3 region is CASSLRGSPHEQYF. The CDR3 coding sequence is TGTGCCAGCAGCTTACGCGGGAGCCCCCACGAGCAGTACTTC.